This TCR beta chain was captured by sequencing in a study of regulatory dendritic cells for organ transplantation. Across the study: Regulatory dendritic cells came from monocytes given vitamin D3 and IL-10. LPS was added to dendritic cell cultures on day 6.

Study-wide findings and caveats: Memory T cells were less diverse than naive, with memory CD8+ most oligoclonal.

Method: immunoSEQ multiplex PCR; TCRdb's copy keeps in-frame clones and lacks some. This repertoire shows 9,500 to 15,000 clones, around 62% found once; its top ten account for 0.9% to 1.5%. Note on this clone: Antigen: not known.

Allogeneic regulatory or mature dendritic cells were co-cultured for under six days with CFSE-labeled sorted T cells at 1:10. The CDR3 is 14 amino acids. CDR1 and CDR2 (germline): MNHNY, SVGAGI (reference sequence). Trimming removed 4 bases at V and 1 base at J, with 10 bases between. The sequenced material came from naive CD8+ T cells from blood cultured with dendritic cells. Subset denoted: CD45RA+ naive T cells. V usage is TRBV6-6 and J usage is TRBJ1-2; D not resolved. This TCR was recovered from a human donor in good health. The CDR3 region is CASSSLEVNYGYTF. The CDR3, as DNA: TGTGCCAGCAGTTCCCTAGAAGTTAACTATGGCTACACCTTC.